This T cell receptor beta chain was obtained from a study of OX40 agonist ivuxolimab in advanced cancers. Study summary: The drug used for patients, ivuxolimab, was an agonistic anti-OX40 (CD134) antibody. Patients achieving partial responses numbered three: one hepatocellular carcinoma case and two cutaneous melanoma cases.

Measured with immunoSEQ multiplex PCR; TCRdb has only the in-frame clones, and not every one. The table lists roughly 93,000 clones, 84% of them singletons. Germline V gives CDR1 SGHVS, CDR2 FQNEAQ. Trimming stripped 5 bases from V and 3 bases from J, with 10 bases between. This CDR3 has 14 amino acids. The receptor was derived from an adult with an advanced solid tumor such as melanoma, head and neck, liver or kidney cancer. The sequenced sample was CD4+ or CD8+ T cells sorted from blood, obtained in a trial of the OX40 agonist ivuxolimab. The rearrangement links TRBV7-8 to TRBJ2-2, with D possibly being TRBD1 (5 bases). CDR3 sequence reads: CASSHLRDTGELFF. CDR3 nucleotides: TGTGCCAGCAGCCACCTCAGGGACACCGGGGAGCTGTTTTTT. The entire variable domain, with the rest obtained from reference TRBV7-8 and TRBJ2-2, is as follows: GAGVSQSPRYKVAKRGQDVALRCDPISGHVSLFWYQQALGQGPEFLTYFQNEAQLDKSGLPSDRFFAERPEGSVSTLKIQRTQQEDSAVYLCASSHLRDTGELFFGEGSRLTVL.